The 5 T cell receptor beta chains below come from one sample, sequenced in a study of cytomegalovirus exposure and HLA in healthy donors (dated by TCRdb to 2016 to 2017). Receptor amplification or capture employed the immunoSEQ multiplex PCR assay. For the multiplex PCR, a mixture combining 60 forward primers for TCR Vbeta segments and 13 reverse primers for TCR Jbeta segments was used. Drawn from immuneACCESS, this table holds only the in-frame rearrangements with V and J called that TCRdb kept. Clones are partly lost; checked studies trace under half to an unresolved V gene and leave the rest unexplained. The sample table shows 100,000 to 150,000 clones, and around 80% are seen once. Of the sample, about 1.8% falls within the top ten clones. The sequenced sample consisted of PBMCs. The receptors here all came from a woman aged 45-65 years in good health and CMV-seronegative.

This clone was counted only a few times. The genes are TRBV6-1 and TRBJ1-2; D ambiguous. The V and J ends lost 7 bases and 8 bases respectively, with 23 bases between them. CDR1 is MNHNS, CDR2 SASEGT, per germline. CDR3 size: 15 residues. For the CDR3, the DNA is TGTGCCAGCACTTATCTCCCTTTGGTGGCTGAAGGCTACACCTTC. Its translation: CASTYLPLVAEGYTF.

J is TRBJ2-7 and V is TRBV2, with 10 nucleotides matching TRBD2. This CDR3 is 13 amino acids long. The trim removed 11 bases at V and 2 bases at J, leaving 6 bases unmatched. Germline V gene data show CDR1 as SNHLY and CDR2 as FYNNEI. The DNA for the CDR3 is TGTGCCTCCCGACTAGCGGGCACCTACGAGCAGTACTTC. Protein sequence: CASRLAGTYEQYF.

J is TRBJ1-4 and V is TRBV25-1; TRBD1 might be the D (5 bases). Trimming removed 1 base at V and 8 bases at J, with 14 bases between. The length of the CDR3 is 15 residues. Germline CDR1 MGHDK, CDR2 SYGVNS. Here the CDR3 reads CASSEWEAGKEKLFF. CDR3 nucleotide sequence: TGTGCCAGCAGTGAATGGGAGGCAGGGAAGGAAAAACTGTTTTTT. Supplemented by reference TRBV25-1 and TRBJ1-4, the full variable domain reads EADIYQTPRYLVIGTGKKITLECSQTMGHDKMYWYQQDPGMELHLIHYSYGVNSTEKGDLSSESTVSRIRTEHFPLTLESARPSHTSQYLCASSEWEAGKEKLFFGSGTQLSVL.

The chain recombines TRBV15 with TRBJ2-7; TRBD2 agrees at 7 bases. Germline loops: CDR1 LNHNV, CDR2 YYDKDF (reference sequence). The CDR3 covers 14 residues. The V and J ends lost 1 base and 4 bases, in that order; junction bases with no gene match: 4. The CDR3 protein is CATSRAGGRYEQYV. The CDR3 nucleotides are TGTGCCACCAGCAGAGCGGGGGGAAGATACGAGCAGTACGTC.

V gene TRBV28 combines with J gene TRBJ2-3, with 11 nucleotides matching TRBD2. This CDR3 has 18 amino acids. The germline CDR1 and CDR2 sequences are MDHEN and SYDVKM. The V gene end was trimmed by 11 bases and the J gene end by 0 bases; junction bases not matched to a gene: 16. The CDR3 DNA follows: TGTGCCTCCGGGTGGCAGGGACTAGCGGATACTAGCACAGATACGCAGTATTTT. It encodes CASGWQGLADTSTDTQYF. Complete variable domain (other parts from reference TRBV28 and TRBJ2-3): DVKVTQSSRYLVKRTGEKVFLECVQDMDHENMFWYRQDPGLGLRLIYFSYDVKMKEKGDIPEGYSVSREKKERFSLILESASTNQTSMYLCASGWQGLADTSTDTQYFGPGTRLTVL.